What follows are 2 T cell receptor beta chains derived from one specimen sequenced in a study of CD8 T cells in ankylosing spondylitis. TCRdb reprocessed the 5' RACE reads via MiXCR and lists one record per CDR3 protein. The sample shows tens of thousands of distinct CDR3 sequences, around 6.5% of them seen only once. Sequencing was carried out using synovial fluid, either unsorted or a sorted T cell fraction (not recorded which). These receptors came from a male donor with ankylosing spondylitis.

This clonotype was seen at least ten times. CDR3 amino acids: CASSPIGLNTGELFF. The CDR3 region has the DNA TGTGCCAGCTCACCTATAGGACTGAACACCGGGGAGCTGTTTTTT. The V call is TRBV18, the J call TRBJ2-2, with TRBD2 as a possible D gene (5 bases). CDR3 length: 15 residues. Germline V gene lookup returns CDR1 KGHSH and CDR2 LQKENI. Trimming left V 3 bases short and J 1 base short, with 9 bases between.

The gene calls are TRBV27 and TRBJ2-3; the D gene is possibly TRBD2 (5 bases). CDR3 length equals 13 residues. The germline V and J ends were trimmed by 6 bases and 4 bases, with 11 bases remaining between them. CDR1 is MNHEY and CDR2 is SMNVEV in the germline V gene (reference sequence). The CDR3 DNA is TGTGCCAGCAGAAAGGACTCGGCAGATACGCAGTATTTT. This gives the protein CASRKDSADTQYF.